Below are 6 T cell receptor beta chains sequenced from a single sample in a study of blood T cell repertoires in COVID-19. Using immunoSEQ multiplex PCR, the repertoire was profiled, and TCRdb retains in-frame clones only, with some absent. Of about 76,000 clones listed, approximately 88% are singletons. The sample was peripheral blood. Receptors were obtained from a man younger than 40 with acute or convalescent COVID-19.

J is TRBJ2-3 and V is TRBV25-1, with 8 bases identical to TRBD2. V shed 4 bases and J 4 bases; nucleotides not matched to a gene: 10. The CDR3 is 16 residues long. CDR1 MGHDK and CDR2 SYGVNS come from the germline V gene. CDR3: CASSVGSGIFADTQYF. DNA of the CDR3: TGTGCCAGCAGTGTCGGTAGCGGGATTTTTGCAGATACGCAGTATTTT.

The rearrangement links TRBV15 to TRBJ2-7, with 7 bases identical to TRBD2. Germline assignment: CDR1 LNHNV and CDR2 YYDKDF (reference sequence). The V gene end was trimmed by 7 bases and the J gene end by 5 bases; junction bases not matched to a gene: 8. This CDR3 region has 13 residues. CDR3 sequence reads: CATKRREIDEQYF. CDR3 DNA: TGTGCCACCAAAAGGCGGGAGATAGACGAGCAGTACTTC. Supplemented by reference TRBV15 and TRBJ2-7, the full variable domain reads DAMVIQNPRYQVTQFGKPVTLSCSQTLNHNVMYWYQQKSSQAPKLLFHYYDKDFNNEADTPDNFQSRRPNTSFCFLDIRSPGLGDTAMYLCATKRREIDEQYFGPGTRLTVT.

The rearrangement links TRBV30 to TRBJ1-2; TRBD1 aligns across 7 bases. This CDR3 contains 16 residues. J was trimmed by 6 bases and V by 2 bases; bases with no gene match: 15. Germline CDR1 reads GTSNPN; CDR2 reads SVGIG (reference sequence). CDR3 protein: CAWSLAGGQLRDGYTF. The CDR3 coding sequence is TGTGCCTGGAGTTTAGCAGGGGGACAGCTACGGGATGGCTACACCTTC.

The chain couples TRBV28 to TRBJ2-5; D possibly corresponds to TRBD2 (5 bases). From germline, CDR1 is MDHEN and CDR2 SYDVKM. V was cut by 6 bases and J by 7 bases, with 18 bases left in between. The CDR3 sequence is 14 residues long. In DNA form, the CDR3 reads TGTGCCAGCAGCCAATACCGGGATCATGGGACCCAGTACTTC. Protein sequence: CASSQYRDHGTQYF.

This clone appeared a few times. The V and J genes are TRBV5-1 and TRBJ2-5, with 9 bases lining up with TRBD1. The CDR3 runs 15 residues. Per germline, CDR1 SGHRS and CDR2 YFSETQ. After removal of 0 bases from V and 5 bases from J, the junction contained 5 bases not matched to a gene. For the CDR3, the DNA is TGCGCCAGCAGCTTGGGAGGGACAGGGTACGAGACCCAGTACTTC. It specifies CASSLGGTGYETQYF.

V gene TRBV11-2 combines with J gene TRBJ1-4; TRBD1 agrees at 8 bases. V lost 5 bases, J lost 8 bases, and 7 bases stayed unmatched. The germline V gene encodes CDR1 SGHAT and CDR2 FQNNGV. The CDR3 consists of 14 residues. The CDR3 spells CASSPDRVGEKLFF. CDR3 in DNA: TGTGCCAGCAGCCCGGACAGGGTAGGGGAAAAACTGTTTTTT.